These 22 T cell receptor beta chains were sequenced from one sample in a study of identifying expanded T cells in peripheral blood. Data came from immunoSEQ multiplex PCR; TCRdb stores just in-frame clones and leaves some out. The sample holds about 94,000 clones; approximately 91% are singletons and the top ten take approximately 5%. The sample was blood. The source of these receptors is a person aged 18-69 years in good health.

The rearrangement joins TRBV11-3 to TRBJ2-5; possible D gene TRBD2, 7 bases. This CDR3 comprises 18 residues. Germline lookup yields CDR1 SGHNT and CDR2 YENEEA. V lost 6 bases to trimming and J lost 3 bases, with 26 bases between them. This CDR3 is CASSFRFRGAPAEETQYF. The CDR3 region has the DNA TGTGCCAGCAGTTTTAGGTTTCGGGGGGCCCCGGCGGAAGAGACCCAGTACTTC.

This rearrangement joins TRBV5-4 to TRBJ2-1, with 8 bases matching TRBD2. V lost 4 bases, J lost 3 bases, and 15 bases stayed unmatched. From germline, CDR1 is SGHNT and CDR2 YYREEE (reference sequence). This CDR3 comprises 18 residues. The CDR3 spells CASSTGRGGDYVYNEQFF. CDR3 bases: TGTGCCAGCAGCACGGGACGGGGGGGCGATTATGTCTACAATGAGCAGTTCTTC.

This clone was observed a handful of times. The V and J genes are TRBV7-2 and TRBJ1-2, with D possibly TRBD1 on 5 matching bases. The length of the CDR3 is 14 residues. Germline CDR1 is SGHTA and CDR2 is FQGNSA. The V and J ends lost 5 bases and 2 bases respectively, with 12 bases between them. Written as DNA, the CDR3 is TGTGCCAGCAGCACTGCCAGGGCAAACTATGGCTACACCTTC. This encodes CASSTARANYGYTF.

This clone was found a few times. The chain joins TRBV6-5 to TRBJ1-2; D call uncertain. The V gene's germline CDR1 is MNHEY and CDR2 SVGAGI. Deletions cut 0 bases from V and 4 bases from J, with 12 bases between. The CDR3 is 15 residues long. The CDR3 sequence: CASSYSGEGLYGYTF. The CDR3 bases are TGTGCCAGCAGTTACTCAGGAGAGGGTCTCTATGGCTACACCTTC.

The rearrangement links TRBV5-4 to TRBJ2-1; D assignment may be TRBD1 or TRBD2 (5 bases each). The CDR3 is 13 residues long. Per germline, CDR1 SGHNT and CDR2 YYREEE (reference sequence). V gave up 3 bases and J gave up 7 bases, with 11 bases separating them. The CDR3 DNA is TGTGCCAGCAGCTGGGGGTTCGGGAATGAGCAGTTCTTC. Its protein is CASSWGFGNEQFF.

The J gene is TRBJ2-3, the V gene TRBV29-1; 15 nucleotides line up with TRBD2. This CDR3 is 18 amino acids long. The germline gives CDR1 SQVTM, CDR2 ANQGSEA. J was trimmed by 2 bases and V by 6 bases; bases with no gene match: 12. The CDR3 coding sequence is TGCAGCGTAGCTAACCCGGGACTAGCGGGGGGCCTCACAGATACGCAGTATTTT. Protein sequence: CSVANPGLAGGLTDTQYF.

The chain employs TRBV7-8 and TRBJ2-5, with 7 bases aligning to TRBD2. From germline, CDR1 is SGHVS and CDR2 FQNEAQ. This CDR3 spans 13 amino acids. With V trimmed by 5 bases and J by 3 bases, 3 bases remained unmatched. Here the CDR3 DNA reads TGTGCCAGCAGCCGCGGGAGAAAAGAGACCCAGTACTTC. This sequence encodes CASSRGRKETQYF. Supplemented by reference TRBV7-8 and TRBJ2-5, the full variable domain reads GAGVSQSPRYKVAKRGQDVALRCDPISGHVSLFWYQQALGQGPEFLTYFQNEAQLDKSGLPSDRFFAERPEGSVSTLKIQRTQQEDSAVYLCASSRGRKETQYFGPGTRLLVL.

The chain carries TRBV30 and TRBJ1-2; D unclear. Trimming took 0 bases from V and 6 from J, leaving 5 bases between them. CDR3 length: 11 residues. Germline values: CDR1 GTSNPN, CDR2 SVGIG (reference sequence). CDR3 region: CAWSVVDGYTF. CDR3 DNA: TGTGCCTGGAGTGTAGTGGATGGCTACACCTTC.

The J gene is TRBJ2-7, the V gene TRBV14, with 10 bases fitting TRBD1. Germline loops: CDR1 SGHDN, CDR2 FVKESK. The V and J ends lost 1 base and 6 bases, in that order; junction bases with no gene match: 3. The CDR3 length is 14 residues. CDR3 protein: CASSQARTGGEQYF. CDR3 nucleotide sequence: TGTGCCAGCAGCCAAGCTAGGACAGGGGGCGAGCAGTACTTC.

This clone was recorded only once. This chain links TRBV11-2 with TRBJ1-5, with a weak D call TRBD1 (6 bases). The CDR3 loop spans 14 amino acids. CDR1 and CDR2 (germline): SGHAT, FQNNGV. V was cut by 5 bases and J by 1 base, with 9 bases left in between. CDR3: CASSQTGSNQPQHF. As DNA, the CDR3 is TGTGCCAGCAGCCAAACAGGGAGCAATCAGCCCCAGCATTTT.

The sample holds one count of this clone. CDR3 residues: CAWSSRGQGTEAFF. CDR3 coding DNA: TGTGCCTGGAGTAGCAGGGGTCAGGGCACTGAAGCTTTCTTT. The chain has TRBV30 and TRBJ1-1; D possibly corresponds to TRBD1 (6 bases). Germline V lookup: CDR1 GTSNPN, CDR2 SVGIG (reference sequence). The CDR3 runs 14 residues. The V gene lost 2 bases and the J gene lost 4 bases, with 14 bases spanning the gap.

The chain recombines TRBV4-1 with TRBJ1-2; the D is unclear. CDR3 length: 17 residues. The V and J ends lost 4 bases and 4 bases respectively, with 22 bases between them. Germline CDR1 reads MGHRA; CDR2 reads YSYEKL. The CDR3 sequence is CASSRYPGDTLIYGYTF. CDR3 DNA: TGCGCCAGCAGCCGCTACCCTGGTGACACACTAATCTATGGCTACACCTTC.

V usage is TRBV27 and J usage is TRBJ1-6; no clear D gene. Germline values: CDR1 MNHEY, CDR2 SMNVEV (reference sequence). The CDR3 loop spans 15 amino acids. V gave up 0 bases and J gave up 8 bases, with 11 bases separating them. CDR3 protein: CASSLSPLRYSPLHF. The CDR3 nucleotides are TGTGCCAGCAGTTTATCACCGCTTCGGTATTCACCCCTCCACTTT.

The V and J genes are TRBV15 and TRBJ1-5; D might be TRBD1 (5 bases). V was pared by 0 bases and J by 4 bases, with 10 bases between. Germline V CDR1 and CDR2: LNHNV, YYDKDF (reference sequence). The CDR3 totals 15 residues. Here the CDR3 DNA reads TGTGCCACCAGCAGAGATTTGGGGGGTAATCAGCCCCAGCATTTT. Amino acids: CATSRDLGGNQPQHF.

In this sample, this clone turned up a few times. J is TRBJ1-6 and V is TRBV2; D is undetermined. The CDR3 runs to 13 residues. The V end lost 6 bases, the J end lost 8 bases, and 11 bases lay between the germline ends. The germline gives CDR1 SNHLY, CDR2 FYNNEI. The CDR3 region has the DNA TGTGCCAGCAGCGGTAATCTCTATTCACCCCTCCACTTT. As protein: CASSGNLYSPLHF.

The rearrangement uses TRBV9 and TRBJ1-1, with 8 bases that match TRBD1. The V segment lost 3 bases and the J segment 5 bases; nucleotides outside the gene matches: 6. Germline loops: CDR1 SGDLS, CDR2 YYNGEE. The CDR3 runs to 14 residues. This CDR3 is CASSAYRGSTEAFF. In DNA, the CDR3 is TGTGCCAGCAGCGCCTACAGGGGGAGTACTGAAGCTTTCTTT.

The chain has TRBV7-2 and TRBJ2-7; 7 bases align to TRBD2. The CDR3 is 15 residues long. Germline trimming cut 1 base from V and 5 bases from J; bases unmatched to any gene: 8. Germline V CDR1 and CDR2: SGHTA, FQGNSA. Here the CDR3 DNA reads TGTGCCAGCAGCTTAGTGTGGGAGGGCCTGGACGAGCAGTACTTC. It translates to CASSLVWEGLDEQYF. Using reference TRBV7-2 and TRBJ2-7 for the parts outside the CDR3, the full variable domain is GAGVSQSPSNKVTEKGKDVELRCDPISGHTALYWYRQSLGQGLEFLIYFQGNSAPDKSGLPSDRFSAERTGGSVSTLTIQRTQQEDSAVYLCASSLVWEGLDEQYFGPGTRLTVT.

This clone showed up just once. The chain has TRBV15 and TRBJ2-5; D might be TRBD2 (5 bases). Trimming left V 6 bases short and J 2 bases short, with 16 bases between. In germline, CDR1 is LNHNV, CDR2 YYDKDF (reference sequence). This CDR3 contains 15 residues. CDR3 in amino acids: CATRGGQVKQETQYF. The CDR3 nucleotides are TGTGCCACCAGAGGCGGGCAGGTTAAACAAGAGACCCAGTACTTC. Drawing the rest from reference TRBV15 and TRBJ2-5, the complete variable domain is DAMVIQNPRYQVTQFGKPVTLSCSQTLNHNVMYWYQQKSSQAPKLLFHYYDKDFNNEADTPDNFQSRRPNTSFCFLDIRSPGLGDTAMYLCATRGGQVKQETQYFGPGTRLLVL.

In DNA form, the CDR3 reads TGCGCCAGCAGCTTGGGTGGGACTAGCGGGAGCTACGAGCAGTACTTC. Translation gives CASSLGGTSGSYEQYF. This chain uses TRBV5-1 with TRBJ2-7, with 14 nucleotides matching TRBD2. There are 16 residues in the CDR3. The germline V gene has CDR1 SGHRS and CDR2 YFSETQ. Trimming at V came to 0 bases and at J to 3 bases, leaving 2 bases not matched to a gene.

This chain joins TRBV27 and TRBJ2-3; no definite D call. V lost 2 bases and J 5 bases, leaving 5 bases between the germline ends. This CDR3 has 12 amino acids. The germline CDR1 and CDR2 sequences are MNHEY and SMNVEV (reference sequence). The CDR3 sequence: CASSLIGDTQYF. For the CDR3, the DNA is TGTGCCAGCAGTTTAATCGGAGATACGCAGTATTTT.

The chain combines TRBV11-2 with TRBJ2-3; no firm D call. The germline gives CDR1 SGHAT, CDR2 FQNNGV. V gave up 2 bases and J gave up 0 bases, with 9 bases separating them. CDR3 length: 15 residues. The CDR3 here is CASSLSWASTDTQYF. The CDR3 region has the DNA TGTGCCAGCAGCTTATCGTGGGCCAGCACAGATACGCAGTATTTT.

V gene TRBV10-3 combines with J gene TRBJ2-2; D call uncertain. The CDR3 runs to 15 residues. Per the germline V gene, CDR1 is ENHRY and CDR2 is SYGVKD. V gave up 3 bases and J gave up 3 bases, with 11 bases separating them. The CDR3 DNA sequence: TGTGCCATCAGTGAAACCGGGCCCGACACCGGGGAGCTGTTTTTT. This codes for CAISETGPDTGELFF.